The rows below give T cell receptor beta chains drawn from one sample of a study of T cell responses to AZD1222 COVID-19 vaccine. Clones were read by immunoSEQ multiplex PCR, and TCRdb kept only the in-frame ones, dropping some. This table has around 100,000 clones, about 80% appearing once. The sample in question was peripheral blood, obtained on day 0 of AZD1222 vaccination. The receptor set was obtained from an adult in good health. Each CDR3 is given with its conserved first and last residue. D genes are given only for firm matches. Size values are once, few and many counts, or a class for expanded clones, and some rows have none.

CDR3: CAWNTGANYGYTF; DNA: TGTGCCTGGAACACAGGCGCTAACTATGGCTACACCTTC; J: TRBJ1-2; D: -; V: TRBV30; size: -
CDR3: CASSQDTAFNGYTF; DNA: TGCGCCAGCAGCCAAGATACAGCCTTCAATGGCTACACCTTC; J: TRBJ1-2; D: -; V: TRBV4-3; size: few
CDR3: CASSHPDRGNEKLFF; DNA: TGCGCCAGCAGCCACCCGGACAGGGGAAATGAAAAACTGTTTTTT; J: TRBJ1-4; D: TRBD1; V: TRBV4-1; size: once
CDR3: CASSFAVSGYTF; DNA: TGTGCCAGCAGCTTTGCAGTTTCTGGCTACACCTTC; J: TRBJ1-2; D: -; V: TRBV5-6; size: -
CDR3: CASSLVGTGGNYGYTF; DNA: TGTGCCAGCAGCTTAGTAGGGACAGGGGGAAACTATGGCTACACCTTC; J: TRBJ1-2; D: TRBD1; V: TRBV7-6; size: -
CDR3: CASKGTGGNTEAFF; DNA: TGTGCCAGCAAGGGGACAGGTGGGAACACTGAAGCTTTCTTT; J: TRBJ1-1; D: TRBD1; V: TRBV2; size: -
CDR3: CASRPIGKKTEAFF; DNA: TGTGCCAGCAGGCCTATCGGGAAAAAGACTGAAGCTTTCTTT; J: TRBJ1-1; D: -; V: TRBV28; size: -
CDR3: CASSKSYEQYF; DNA: TGTGCCAGCAGCAAATCCTACGAGCAGTACTTC; J: TRBJ2-7; D: -; V: TRBV5-5; size: -
CDR3: CASSQEGRGLHF; DNA: TGTGCCAGCAGCCAAGAAGGTAGAGGGCTCCACTTT; J: TRBJ1-6; D: -; V: TRBV3-1/TRBV3-2; size: -
CDR3: CASSLLSGNTIYF; DNA: TGTGCCAGCAGCCTTCTCTCTGGAAACACCATATATTTT; J: TRBJ1-3; D: -; V: TRBV14; size: -
CDR3: CASSLGVLSDSLSHTF; DNA: TGCGCCAGCAGCTTGGGGGTACTCTCGGACTCCCTTTCGCACACCTTC; J: TRBJ1-2; D: -; V: TRBV5-1; size: -
CDR3: CASRKQGIGHQPQHF; DNA: TGTGCCAGCAGGAAACAGGGAATAGGGCATCAGCCCCAGCATTTT; J: TRBJ1-5; D: -; V: TRBV28; size: -
CDR3: CASSYSGSEAFF; DNA: TGTGCCAGCAGTTACTCGGGGAGTGAAGCTTTCTTT; J: TRBJ1-1; D: -; V: TRBV6-5; size: once
CDR3: CASSPFRSRQGHCDYGYTF; DNA: TGCGCCAGCAGCCCCTTTCGATCAAGACAGGGTCATTGTGACTATGGCTACACCTTC; J: TRBJ1-2; D: TRBD1; V: TRBV23-1; size: -
CDR3: CASSLDLSGLASNEQFF; DNA: TGTGCCAGCAGCTTAGATCTAAGTGGACTAGCCAGTAATGAGCAGTTCTTC; J: TRBJ2-1; D: TRBD2; V: TRBV11-2; size: -
CDR3: CAWNEGWGGGNEKLFF; DNA: TGTGCCTGGAACGAGGGATGGGGGGGTGGAAATGAAAAACTGTTTTTT; J: TRBJ1-4; D: -; V: TRBV30; size: -
CDR3: CASTGVGEKLFF; DNA: TGCGCCAGCACTGGGGTGGGGGAAAAACTGTTTTTT; J: TRBJ1-4; D: -; V: TRBV10-1; size: -